These T cell receptor beta chains were read from a single sample in a study of neurological immune-mediated disorders. TCRdb analysed the 5' RACE reads with MiXCR anew, one entry per CDR3 protein. The sample yields tens of thousands of distinct CDR3 sequences, about 5.8% seen once. The specimen sequenced was CD4+ T cells from blood. Source of these receptors: a woman in her late teens or twenties with multiple sclerosis. The CDR3 runs from the conserved cysteine through the conserved F or W. The D gene is left open where the match is weak. Clone size is given for some rows only: seen once, a few or many times, or a class if the clone is expanded.

D	V	size	J	DNA	CDR3
.	TRBV4-3	medium-sized	TRBJ2-1	TGCGCCAGCAGCCAAGAAGTTCCGGGGTACAATGAGCAGTTCTTC	CASSQEVPGYNEQFF
.	TRBV12-3/TRBV12-4	many	TRBJ1-1	TGTGCCAGCAGTAAAGAGGGGACTGAAGCTTTCTTT	CASSKEGTEAFF
.	TRBV5-5	many	TRBJ1-1	TGTGCCAGCAGCTTGGGAAGCTGGGCGAACACTGAAGCTTTCTTT	CASSLGSWANTEAFF
.	TRBV7-2	many	TRBJ2-3	TGTGCCAGCAGCACCAGACCGTATCCGGGATCAACAGATACGCAGTATTTT	CASSTRPYPGSTDTQYF
.	TRBV20-1	many	TRBJ2-5	TGCAGTGCTACTGAGTTGATGACAGGCCCAATTGGGCGAGAGACCCAGTACTTC	CSATELMTGPIGRETQYF
.	TRBV20-1	.	TRBJ2-7	TGCAGTGCTAGTGCCCCTAACAGCGAAAGTAGCTCCTACGAGCAGTACTTC	CSASAPNSESSSYEQYF
.	TRBV2	few	TRBJ2-1	TGTGCCAGCAGCGGGAGCTCTGGCAATGAGCAGTTCTTC	CASSGSSGNEQFF
TRBD2	TRBV6-5	many	TRBJ2-1	TGTGCCAGCAGTTACTCCCTCCCAGCGGGGCTCAATGAGCAGTTCTTC	CASSYSLPAGLNEQFF
TRBD1	TRBV28	many	TRBJ2-2	TGTGCCAGCACCCCTATTGGACAGGCTACCACCGGGGAGCTGTTTTTT	CASTPIGQATTGELFF
.	TRBV5-1	many	TRBJ1-2	TGCGCCAGCAGCAACCATCCCCGGGACAACGCTAACTATGGCTACACCTTC	CASSNHPRDNANYGYTF
TRBD2	TRBV5-1	many	TRBJ2-4	TGCGCCAGCAGGGGGACTAGCGGAGGGGACATTCAGTACTTC	CASRGTSGGDIQYF
TRBD1	TRBV30	many	TRBJ2-4	TGTGCCTGGAGTATGGACAGGGTACCCAAAAACATTCAGTACTTC	CAWSMDRVPKNIQYF
TRBD1	TRBV7-9	many	TRBJ1-6	TGTGCCAGCAGCCGAGGGACAGGGGCGAATTCACCCCTCCACTTT	CASSRGTGANSPLHF
TRBD1	TRBV15	many	TRBJ2-3	TGTGCCACCAGCAGTTGGACAGGGGGGACAGATACGCAGTATTTT	CATSSWTGGTDTQYF
.	TRBV10-2	few	TRBJ2-1	TGCGCCAGCAGGTGGGAGTCCTACAATGAGCAGTTCTTC	CASRWESYNEQFF
TRBD2	TRBV20-1	many	TRBJ2-2	TGCAGTGCTAGAGTTAGCGGGTCGAACACCGGGGAGCTGTTTTTT	CSARVSGSNTGELFF
TRBD2	TRBV5-1	many	TRBJ2-5	TGCGCCAGCAGGGAGCGGGGGGCCGCGCAAGAGACCCAGTACTTC	CASRERGAAQETQYF
TRBD2	TRBV5-4	many	TRBJ2-5	TGTGCCAGCAGCGAGACTAGCGGGGGGATGGAGACCCAGTACTTC	CASSETSGGMETQYF
TRBD1	TRBV6-5	many	TRBJ1-5	TGTGCCAGCAGGCGACAGGGGAGCAATCAGCCCCAGCATTTT	CASRRQGSNQPQHF
.	TRBV3-1	many	TRBJ2-3	TGTGCCAGCAACGGGGGACTCCACACAGATACGCAGTATTTT	CASNGGLHTDTQYF
TRBD2	TRBV27	.	TRBJ2-3	TGTGCCAGCAGTCTCGGACTAGCGGGAGGGCCTATTAAACCGGCAGTCCCAGCCCATACGCAGTATTTT	CASSLGLAGGPIKPAVPAHTQYF
TRBD1	TRBV5-4	.	TRBJ2-3	TGTGCCAGCAGCTTACGACAGGGAAGCACAGATACGCAGTATTTT	CASSLRQGSTDTQYF
.	TRBV12-3/TRBV12-4	many	TRBJ2-2	TGTGCCAGCAGTTCGGTTAGAGGGTCCGGGGAGCTGTTTTTT	CASSSVRGSGELFF
TRBD1	TRBV5-1	many	TRBJ1-1	TGCGCCAGCAGCCCGGGACAGGGTGGTGAAGCTTTCTTT	CASSPGQGGEAFF
.	TRBV20-1	.	TRBJ2-1	TGCAGTGCTAGAGAGGCGTGGGACAATGAGCAGTTCTTC	CSAREAWDNEQFF
TRBD2	TRBV10-3	many	TRBJ2-5	TGTGCCATCAGCCTGACTAGCGGCAAGAAACAAGAGACCCAGTACTTC	CAISLTSGKKQETQYF
TRBD2	TRBV6-1	many	TRBJ2-1	TGTGCCAGCAGTGTAGGACGTTCACAATGGGGGACTAGTCAGGCACTGCCTTACAATGAGCAGTTCTTC	CASSVGRSQWGTSQALPYNEQFF
.	TRBV20-1	many	TRBJ1-5	TGCAGTGCTAGTGCCGAGGGCAATCAGCCCCAGCATTTT	CSASAEGNQPQHF
.	TRBV29-1	many	TRBJ2-3	TGCAGCGTTAGGAAGGATACGCAGTATTTT	CSVRKDTQYF
.	TRBV9	few	TRBJ2-3	TGTGCCAGCAGCGTTGACTACACAGATACGCAGTATTTT	CASSVDYTDTQYF
.	TRBV11-3	many	TRBJ1-2	TGTGCCAGCAGCTTACAACCGGGCCTCTATGGCTACACCTTC	CASSLQPGLYGYTF
.	TRBV12-3/TRBV12-4	many	TRBJ2-3	TGTGCCAGCAGCGCCTTTGGGGACGTTAGCACAGATACGCAGTATTTT	CASSAFGDVSTDTQYF
.	TRBV6-1	many	TRBJ2-2	TGTGCCAGCAGTGAATTTTATTTTAACACCGGGGAGCTGTTTTTT	CASSEFYFNTGELFF
TRBD2	TRBV7-8	many	TRBJ2-1	TGTGCCAGCAGCTCGGGACTAGCGGGGGGGAATGAGCAGTTCTTC	CASSSGLAGGNEQFF
.	TRBV20-1	many	TRBJ2-6	TGCAGTGCTAGAGATGGGAACGTCTGGGCCAACGTCCTGACTTTC	CSARDGNVWANVLTF
.	TRBV29-1	many	TRBJ1-1	TGCAGCGCCCAAGACAGGCTGAACACTGAAGCTTTCTTT	CSAQDRLNTEAFF
.	TRBV6-1	many	TRBJ1-1	TGTGCCAGCAGTGAAGTAAGGACAGTAAACACTGAAGCTTTCTTT	CASSEVRTVNTEAFF
TRBD1	TRBV27	many	TRBJ2-7	TGTGCCAGCAGTAGCCTGGGACAGGTACCCTACGAGCAGTACTTC	CASSSLGQVPYEQYF
.	TRBV5-1	.	TRBJ2-7	TGCGCCAGCAGCTTGGAGAGGGATGTGGACGAGCAGTACTTC	CASSLERDVDEQYF
.	TRBV7-9	many	TRBJ1-2	TGTGCCAGCAGCTTGGTACAGTCCTATGGCTACACCTTC	CASSLVQSYGYTF
.	TRBV29-1	many	TRBJ1-1	TGCAGCGTTGGCAGGGGCGCGGGCACTGAAGCTTTCTTT	CSVGRGAGTEAFF
.	TRBV6-2/TRBV6-3	many	TRBJ2-4	TGTGCCAGCAGTTTCAACGCCCGGGACATCGGTTTAGCCAAAAACATTCAGTACTTC	CASSFNARDIGLAKNIQYF
.	TRBV3-1	many	TRBJ2-7	TGTGCCAGCAGCCAAAGGTTGTATTCGCGTATTAGCGGTTCCTACGAGCAGTACTTC	CASSQRLYSRISGSYEQYF
.	TRBV5-1	many	TRBJ1-6	TGCGCCAGCAGCTTGACAGGGCGGAATTCACCCCTCCACTTT	CASSLTGRNSPLHF
.	TRBV7-9	many	TRBJ2-3	TGTGCCAGCAGCTCCAGAGAAACTAGCACAGATACGCAGTATTTT	CASSSRETSTDTQYF
TRBD2	TRBV20-1	many	TRBJ2-5	TGCAGTGCTACGAAGGGACTAGCGGGAGGACAAGAGACCCAGTACTTC	CSATKGLAGGQETQYF
.	TRBV29-1	few	TRBJ2-5	TGCAGCGTTGAAGGGGTTGATGAGTCTATGGTCGGGACCCAGTACTTC	CSVEGVDESMVGTQYF
.	TRBV20-1	many	TRBJ1-5	TGCAGTGCTAGCCAGGGGACCAATCAGCCCCAGCATTTT	CSASQGTNQPQHF
.	TRBV29-1	many	TRBJ2-1	TGCAGCGTGCATGGACTGTACAATGAGCAGTTCTTC	CSVHGLYNEQFF